This entry lists 27 T cell receptor beta chains sequenced from one sample in a study of CD8 T cells in ankylosing spondylitis. Each CDR3 protein gets one entry after TCRdb re-called the 5' RACE reads with MiXCR. This sample has around 180,000 distinct CDR3 sequences, with 18% found just once. Material for sequencing was blood, either unsorted or a sorted T cell fraction (not recorded which). These receptors came from a male donor under 35 with ankylosing spondylitis or in good health (not recorded which).

This clonotype has a count of ten or more. V usage is TRBV7-2 and J usage is TRBJ2-1; TRBD2 might be the D (6 bases). This CDR3 spans 16 amino acids. The germline CDR1 and CDR2 sequences are SGHTA and FQGNSA. The V gene lost 5 bases and the J gene lost 7 bases, with 21 bases spanning the gap. The CDR3 reads CASSVRAGTSMNEQFF. DNA of the CDR3: TGTGCCAGCAGCGTCCGCGCCGGGACTTCCATGAATGAGCAGTTCTTC.

This clonotype was recorded many times. The chain carries TRBV5-1 and TRBJ2-1, with 7 bases matching TRBD1. There are 16 residues in the CDR3. Germline CDR1 is SGHRS and CDR2 is YFSETQ. With V trimmed by 2 bases and J by 1 base, 6 bases remained unmatched. Here the CDR3 reads CASSLGGPFSYNEQFF. Here the CDR3 DNA reads TGCGCCAGCAGCTTAGGGGGCCCCTTTTCCTACAATGAGCAGTTCTTC.

This clonotype was seen ten or more times. V usage is TRBV5-1 and J usage is TRBJ2-1; maybe TRBD1 (6 bases). This CDR3 has 13 amino acids. Trimming took off 8 bases at V and 3 bases at J, with 12 bases between the two ends. The V gene's germline CDR1 is SGHRS and CDR2 YFSETQ. CDR3 loop: CASRQDNYNEQFF. The CDR3 coding sequence is TGCGCCAGTCGACAGGATAACTACAATGAGCAGTTCTTC. Looking up the rest from reference TRBV5-1 and TRBJ2-1 gives the full variable domain: KAGVTQTPRYLIKTRGQQVTLSCSPISGHRSVSWYQQTPGQGLQFLFEYFSETQRNKGNFPGRFSGRQFSNSRSEMNVSTLELGDSALYLCASRQDNYNEQFFGPGTRLTVL.

Many counts were recorded for this clonotype. The gene calls are TRBV10-3 and TRBJ2-6, with unresolved D. The CDR3 extends over 16 amino acids. V was pared by 3 bases and J by 0 bases, with 9 bases between. In germline, CDR1 is ENHRY, CDR2 SYGVKD. CDR3 sequence (DNA): TGTGCCATCAGTGATGCTCGGCGCTCTGGGGCCAACGTCCTGACTTTC. This translates into CAISDARRSGANVLTF.

This clonotype was seen repeatedly, ten times or more. The chain has TRBV11-2 and TRBJ2-3; 8 bases line up with TRBD1. The CDR3 contains 16 residues. V gave up 7 bases and J gave up 1 base; unmatched junction bases: 10. Germline assignment: CDR1 SGHAT and CDR2 FQNNGV. The CDR3 DNA reads TGTGCCAGCACCCTCTCGGGGACAGGACGCACAGATACGCAGTATTTT. Translating it yields CASTLSGTGRTDTQYF. Full variable domain (missing parts from reference TRBV11-2 and TRBJ2-3): EAGVAQSPRYKIIEKRQSVAFWCNPISGHATLYWYQQILGQGPKLLIQFQNNGVVDDSQLPKDRFSAERLKGVDSTLKIQPAKLEDSAVYLCASTLSGTGRTDTQYFGPGTRLTVL.

The rearrangement uses TRBV3-1 and TRBJ2-1, with D hard to call. The V and J ends lost 0 bases and 9 bases respectively, with 15 bases between them. Germline CDR1 and CDR2: LGHDT and YNNKEL (reference sequence). The CDR3 loop spans 15 amino acids. CDR3 bases: TGTGCCAGCAGCCAAGATCTAGGGTTAGGCGGTGAGCAGTTCTTC. It specifies CASSQDLGLGGEQFF.

This clonotype was seen repeatedly, ten times or more. The rearrangement uses TRBV23-1 and TRBJ2-6; TRBD1 agrees at 12 bases. TRBV23-1 is annotated as an ORF whose role is uncertain. V was clipped by 7 bases and J by 1 base; unmatched bases: 5. This CDR3 region has 17 residues. The DNA of the CDR3 is TGCGCCAGCAATTCGGGACAGGGGGCGTCTGGGGCCAACGTCCTGACTTTC. Translation: CASNSGQGASGANVLTF.

The sample holds many counts of this clonotype. This chain joins TRBV12-3 or TRBV12-4 and TRBJ2-1, with 10 positions matching TRBD1. Trimming at V came to 5 bases and at J to 7 bases, leaving 8 bases not matched to a gene. The CDR3 sequence is 15 residues long. The CDR3 spells CASSVAGQGKNEQFF. CDR3 bases: TGTGCCAGCAGTGTCGCGGGACAGGGGAAGAATGAGCAGTTCTTC.

This clonotype was detected many times. The genes are TRBV20-1 and TRBJ1-6; D remains ambiguous. The V gene's germline CDR1 is DFQATT and CDR2 SNEGSKA (reference sequence). The germline V and J ends were trimmed by 4 bases and 7 bases, with 14 bases remaining between them. CDR3 size: 14 residues. CDR3 bases: TGCAGTGCTAAGGGTGGCCTGCTAAATTCACCCCTCCACTTT. It encodes CSAKGGLLNSPLHF.

The chain carries TRBV29-1 and TRBJ2-5; tentatively, D is TRBD1 or TRBD2 (5 bases each). Germline V CDR1 and CDR2: SQVTM, ANQGSEA. The V end lost 5 bases, the J end lost 4 bases, and 14 bases lay between the germline ends. The CDR3 has 13 residues. In DNA form, the CDR3 reads TGCAGCGTTATTAACGACAGCGGAGAGACCCAGTACTTC. Its translation: CSVINDSGETQYF.

In its sample, this clonotype was seen many times. The chain couples TRBV29-1 to TRBJ2-3; 10 positions match TRBD2. The CDR3 sequence is 14 residues long. Germline-derived CDR1 and CDR2 are SQVTM and ANQGSEA. Trimming took 2 bases from V and 2 from J; bases not matched to a gene: 1. CDR3 sequence (DNA): TGCAGCGTTGAAAGCGGGAGGGCCACAGATACGCAGTATTTT. Translating it yields CSVESGRATDTQYF.

This clonotype was seen a few times. The chain combines TRBV20-1 with TRBJ2-5; a weak D match, TRBD2 (6 bases). This CDR3 has 13 residues. CDR1 is DFQATT and CDR2 is SNEGSKA in the germline V gene (reference sequence). V was cut by 2 bases and J by 5 bases, with 12 bases left in between. In nucleotides, the CDR3 is TGCAGTGCTAGACGGGTCGGAGGGGAGACCCAGTACTTC. Residues: CSARRVGGETQYF.

This clonotype was recorded many times. This chain joins TRBV29-1 and TRBJ2-2, with TRBD2 matching 10 bases. Germline CDR1 and CDR2: SQVTM and ANQGSEA. The CDR3 contains 16 residues. Germline trimming cut 4 bases from V and 1 base from J; bases unmatched to any gene: 6. The CDR3 bases are TGCAGCGTTGTAGCGGGGGGACTGAAGAACACCGGGGAGCTGTTTTTT. Its protein is CSVVAGGLKNTGELFF.

This clonotype has at least ten counts. The chain carries TRBV5-1 and TRBJ2-1, with no clear D. V gave up 0 bases and J gave up 10 bases, with 14 bases separating them. Germline V gives CDR1 SGHRS, CDR2 YFSETQ. The CDR3 totals 14 residues. CDR3 nucleotide sequence: TGCGCCAGCAGCTTGGTCGTCCCAGCCAGGGAGCAGTTCTTC. Translation: CASSLVVPAREQFF.

This clonotype has at least ten counts. The chain recombines TRBV7-8 with TRBJ1-5, with D possibly matching TRBD1 (5 bases). Trimming took off 5 bases at V and 5 bases at J, with 13 bases between the two ends. Germline values: CDR1 SGHVS, CDR2 FQNEAQ. This CDR3 region has 14 residues. DNA for the CDR3: TGTGCCAGCAGCCACCGGGAAGGGGATCAGCCCCAGCATTTT. It specifies CASSHREGDQPQHF.

J is TRBJ2-1 and V is TRBV7-9; the D call may be TRBD1 or TRBD2 (6 bases each). The CDR3 is 14 residues long. Germline assignment: CDR1 SEHNR and CDR2 FQNEAQ (reference sequence). The V gene lost 10 bases and the J gene lost 0 bases, with 13 bases spanning the gap. CDR3 residues: CATLRGDSYNEQFF. The CDR3 region has the DNA TGTGCCACCTTAAGGGGGGACTCCTACAATGAGCAGTTCTTC.

This clonotype was counted once. The J gene is TRBJ2-7, the V gene TRBV15; 8 bases are a match to TRBD1. The germline gives CDR1 LNHNV, CDR2 YYDKDF (reference sequence). There are 15 residues in the CDR3. Trimming cost V 5 bases and J 0 bases; bases outside gene matches: 6. For the CDR3, the DNA is TGTGCCACCAGCGGCGACAGGGGAAACTCCTACGAGCAGTACTTC. Its translation is CATSGDRGNSYEQYF.

This rearrangement joins TRBV27 to TRBJ2-1; D may be TRBD2 (6 bases). Per germline, CDR1 MNHEY and CDR2 SMNVEV (reference sequence). Trimming pared 7 bases from V and 1 base from J, leaving 17 bases between. The CDR3 has 16 amino acids. The CDR3 coding sequence is TGTGCCAGCACCTCCCCGGGTCTAGCGTCCTACAATGAGCAGTTCTTC. It yields the protein CASTSPGLASYNEQFF.

This clonotype was counted many times. V and J are TRBV20-1 and TRBJ2-7; no clear D gene. V gave up 0 bases and J gave up 2 bases, with 11 bases separating them. The length of the CDR3 is 14 residues. Germline-derived CDR1 and CDR2 are DFQATT and SNEGSKA (reference sequence). The CDR3 nucleotides read TGCAGTGCTAGAGATTTGCGAGCTACCTACGAGCAGTACTTC. Its protein product is CSARDLRATYEQYF.

This clonotype appeared a few times. The V and J genes are TRBV29-1 and TRBJ1-1; D is ambiguous. Trimming cost V 4 bases and J 0 bases, with 12 bases left between them. The germline V gene encodes CDR1 SQVTM and CDR2 ANQGSEA. The CDR3 is made up of 14 amino acids. The CDR3 DNA sequence: TGCAGCGTTGGACACTTTACCATGAACACTGAAGCTTTCTTT. Its translation is CSVGHFTMNTEAFF.

V gene TRBV20-1 combines with J gene TRBJ2-5; D remains unclear. The CDR3 extends over 13 amino acids. Looked up from germline, CDR1 is DFQATT and CDR2 is SNEGSKA (reference sequence). Trimming took 3 bases from V and 1 from J, leaving 9 bases between them. CDR3 DNA: TGCAGTGCTAGCAGCCTGGTCCAAGAGACCCAGTACTTC. This translates into CSASSLVQETQYF.

The J gene is TRBJ2-7, the V gene TRBV27; TRBD2 matches 7 bases. CDR3 length equals 15 residues. V shed 5 bases, J shed 3 bases, and the junction held 10 bases outside the gene matches. Germline loops: CDR1 MNHEY, CDR2 SMNVEV (reference sequence). Written as DNA, the CDR3 is TGTGCCAGCAGTCCCTATGGAGCGGGAAACTACGAGCAGTACTTC. Protein sequence: CASSPYGAGNYEQYF.

This clonotype was seen a few times. The J gene is TRBJ2-7, the V gene TRBV9, with D maybe TRBD2 (7 bases). V was shortened by 4 bases and J by 1 base, with 15 bases between the two germline ends. CDR1 is SGDLS and CDR2 is YYNGEE in the germline V gene. The CDR3 runs to 15 residues. DNA for the CDR3: TGTGCCAGCAGCCCTCGGGGGGCGGGGTCCTACGAGCAGTACTTC. The encoded protein is CASSPRGAGSYEQYF.

Ten or more counts support this clonotype. CDR3 loop: CASTKVVGQRSSEQFF. The CDR3 coding sequence is TGTGCCAGCACAAAAGTCGTCGGACAGCGATCGAGTGAGCAGTTCTTC. The chain carries TRBV12-3 or TRBV12-4 and TRBJ2-1; a weak D match, TRBD1 (6 bases). Trimming left V 7 bases short and J 9 bases short, with 25 bases between. CDR3 length: 16 residues.

There are many counts of this clonotype. V is TRBV12-3 or TRBV12-4 and J is TRBJ1-2, with D hard to call. CDR3 length: 12 residues. The ends were cut back, 5 bases at V and 8 bases at J, with 12 bases in the middle. The CDR3 protein is CASSLGQAGYTF. The CDR3 DNA reads as TGTGCCAGCAGTCTGGGCCAGGCGGGCTACACCTTC.

This clonotype occurred many times. The chain links TRBV7-9 to TRBJ2-3; tentatively, D is TRBD2 (6 bases). There are 17 residues in the CDR3. Germline CDR1 SEHNR, CDR2 FQNEAQ (reference sequence). Between the trimmed V and J ends, which lost 1 base and 5 bases, there was a span of 19 bases. In DNA, the CDR3 is TGTGCCAGCAGCTTAGTAGGAAGACTAGTGTCTGGAGATACGCAGTATTTT. Translated: CASSLVGRLVSGDTQYF.

This clonotype was seen at least ten times. The chain links TRBV20-1 to TRBJ2-1, with TRBD2 matching over 13 bases. V trimming: 1 base; J trimming: 4 bases; junction bases outside the gene matches: 13. The germline gives CDR1 DFQATT, CDR2 SNEGSKA (reference sequence). The CDR3 is 19 amino acids. CDR3 loop: CSARGTSGRTGVGYNEQFF. Here the CDR3 DNA reads TGCAGTGCTAGAGGGACTAGCGGGAGAACTGGGGTGGGTTACAATGAGCAGTTCTTC.